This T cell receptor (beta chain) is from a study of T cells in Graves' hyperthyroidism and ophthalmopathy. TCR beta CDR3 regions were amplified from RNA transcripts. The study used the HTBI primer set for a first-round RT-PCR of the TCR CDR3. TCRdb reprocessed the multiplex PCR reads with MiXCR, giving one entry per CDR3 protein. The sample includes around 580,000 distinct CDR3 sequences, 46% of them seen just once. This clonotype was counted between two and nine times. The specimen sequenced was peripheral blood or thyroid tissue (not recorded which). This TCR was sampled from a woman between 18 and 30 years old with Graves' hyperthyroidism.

The CDR3: CASSLRGQINQPQHF. The CDR3 nucleotides read TGTGCCAGCAGCCTCAGGGGACAGATCAATCAGCCCCAGCATTTT. The chain employs TRBV2 and TRBJ1-5; 7 bases agree with TRBD1. The CDR3 covers 15 residues. Germline values: CDR1 SNHLY, CDR2 FYNNEI. With V trimmed by 6 bases and J by 3 bases, 8 bases remained unmatched.